The present T cell receptor (beta chain) was sequenced within a study of blood T cell repertoires in COVID-19. Sequencing used immunoSEQ multiplex PCR; TCRdb keeps in-frame clones, though not all of them. The sample has 45,000 to 55,000 clones; 86% are singletons. This CDR3 has 15 amino acids. Germline CDR1 SGHVS, CDR2 FQNEAQ. Trimming at V came to 3 bases and at J to 6 bases, leaving 8 bases not matched to a gene. Sequencing input: peripheral blood. The receptor comes from a man between 65 and 85 years old with active COVID-19. The chain carries TRBV7-8 and TRBJ1-5, with 7 bases aligning to TRBD1. CDR3 DNA: TGTGCCAGCAGCTTGGAGGTCAGGGGGAGTCAGCCCCAGCATTTT. This sequence encodes CASSLEVRGSQPQHF.